This paragraph covers one T cell receptor beta chain sequence. Its antigen is unidentified. Amplification used 60 Vbeta primers and 13 Jbeta primers. Only in-frame clones appear in the TCRdb table, and some are missing; sequencing was by immunoSEQ multiplex PCR. The sample has tens of thousands of clones, more than 80% seen once. The length of the CDR3 is 12 residues. Trimming removed 4 bases at V and 14 bases at J, with 12 bases between. Germline loops: CDR1 SGHAT, CDR2 FQNNGV. This sample was taken from a study of cytomegalovirus exposure and HLA in healthy donors. Points from the study as a whole: Later analysis reportedly placed an Asian-associated ancestry cluster below the roughly 600-donor mean in N-insertions. It was shown in a later analysis that HLA-associated TCR beta chains were more clonally expanded than other, equally common chains. Sequence variants that were highly shared formed a cluster that was likely a sequencing artifact.

Source material: PBMCs. The sequence came from a man aged 18 to 35 in good health and CMV-seronegative. This chain joins TRBV11-2 and TRBJ1-6; the D is unclear. The chain's CDR3 is CASSSVGPALHF. CDR3 bases: TGTGCCAGCAGCTCCGTTGGTCCGGCCCTCCACTTT. Supplemented by reference TRBV11-2 and TRBJ1-6, the full variable domain reads EAGVAQSPRYKIIEKRQSVAFWCNPISGHATLYWYQQILGQGPKLLIQFQNNGVVDDSQLPKDRFSAERLKGVDSTLKIQPAKLEDSAVYLCASSSVGPALHFGNGTRLTVT.